These T cell receptor beta chains were read from a single sample in a study of cytomegalovirus exposure and HLA in healthy donors. TCRdb keeps only in-frame clones here, not all; method: immunoSEQ multiplex PCR. The table has some 140,000 clones, roughly 77% seen once; the top ten hold 3% to 4%. Specimen: PBMCs. The receptors here all came from a female donor in good health and CMV-seronegative. CDR3s include the opening cysteine and the closing phenylalanine or tryptophan. The order of the fields is CDR3 DNA, CDR3 protein, D gene, J gene, clone size, V gene. A D gene is named only where the DNA matches it firmly. Clone size appears in some rows only: once, few, many, or a class for an expanded clone.

cdr3_nt: TGTGCCAGTAGTATAGCCAGGCGGGCCGGGGAGCTGTTTTTT; cdr3_aa: CASSIARRAGELFF; d_call: -; j_call: TRBJ2-2; clone_size: -; v_call: TRBV19
cdr3_nt: TGTGCCAGCAGTTTCCCAGGGAACGAGCAGTACTTC; cdr3_aa: CASSFPGNEQYF; d_call: -; j_call: TRBJ2-7; clone_size: -; v_call: TRBV28
cdr3_nt: TGTGCCAGCAGCTTGTGGGGCGGGGGGGATTGGAACGAGCAGTACTTC; cdr3_aa: CASSLWGGGDWNEQYF; d_call: TRBD2; j_call: TRBJ2-7; clone_size: -; v_call: TRBV5-8
cdr3_nt: TGTGCCAGCTCACCGGACCCCCCCGGGACAGGGGTTGGAGAGACCCAGTACTTC; cdr3_aa: CASSPDPPGTGVGETQYF; d_call: TRBD1; j_call: TRBJ2-5; clone_size: -; v_call: TRBV18
cdr3_nt: TGTGCCAGCAGTTACTCCGGACTAGCGGGAGCCGGGGAGCTGTTTTTT; cdr3_aa: CASSYSGLAGAGELFF; d_call: TRBD2; j_call: TRBJ2-2; clone_size: -; v_call: TRBV6-5
cdr3_nt: TGTGCCAGCAGCGGTACCGGGACAGGGCGGTACGAGCAGTACTTC; cdr3_aa: CASSGTGTGRYEQYF; d_call: TRBD1; j_call: TRBJ2-7; clone_size: -; v_call: TRBV9
cdr3_nt: TGTGCCAGCAGTTACGGCAGGAACACTGAAGCTTTCTTT; cdr3_aa: CASSYGRNTEAFF; d_call: -; j_call: TRBJ1-1; clone_size: -; v_call: TRBV6-5
cdr3_nt: TGTGCCAGCAGCGCCGAGCGGGAGTATGGCACAGATACGCAGTATTTT; cdr3_aa: CASSAEREYGTDTQYF; d_call: TRBD2; j_call: TRBJ2-3; clone_size: -; v_call: TRBV9
cdr3_nt: TGTGCCACCACGGGTTTAACGGGGACTGAAGCTTTCTTT; cdr3_aa: CATTGLTGTEAFF; d_call: -; j_call: TRBJ1-1; clone_size: -; v_call: TRBV6-1
cdr3_nt: TGTGCCAGCAGCGTAGGGCAGGGAGGAGATACGCAGTATTTT; cdr3_aa: CASSVGQGGDTQYF; d_call: -; j_call: TRBJ2-3; clone_size: -; v_call: TRBV9
cdr3_nt: TGTGCCAGTAGTCCGGGACTACCCAGCGAGCAGTACTTC; cdr3_aa: CASSPGLPSEQYF; d_call: TRBD2; j_call: TRBJ2-7; clone_size: -; v_call: TRBV19
cdr3_nt: TGTGCCAGCAGCGTACTAGCGGCGAGCACAGATACGCAGTATTTT; cdr3_aa: CASSVLAASTDTQYF; d_call: TRBD2; j_call: TRBJ2-3; clone_size: -; v_call: TRBV9
cdr3_nt: TGTGCCAGCAGCTTAGTGGAGAAAAGCTCTGGAAACACCATATATTTT; cdr3_aa: CASSLVEKSSGNTIYF; d_call: -; j_call: TRBJ1-3; clone_size: -; v_call: TRBV7-9
cdr3_nt: TGTGCCAGCAGAGAAGGGGGCAGGGGGCTGGGCACTGAAGCTTTCTTT; cdr3_aa: CASREGGRGLGTEAFF; d_call: TRBD1; j_call: TRBJ1-1; clone_size: few; v_call: TRBV6-1
cdr3_nt: TGTGCTAGTGGTTTGTTGCTAGGGGCTGGCTACACCTTC; cdr3_aa: CASGLLLGAGYTF; d_call: -; j_call: TRBJ1-2; clone_size: -; v_call: TRBV12-5
cdr3_nt: TGCGCCAGCAGCTTGGCCCCGGAGAACTATGGCTACACCTTC; cdr3_aa: CASSLAPENYGYTF; d_call: -; j_call: TRBJ1-2; clone_size: -; v_call: TRBV5-1
cdr3_nt: TGCGCCAGCAGCCAAGAAAGGAGGGGGGGAGGGGGAGGTACTGAAGCTTTCTTT; cdr3_aa: CASSQERRGGGGGTEAFF; d_call: -; j_call: TRBJ1-1; clone_size: -; v_call: TRBV4-1
cdr3_nt: TGTGCCAGCAGCGTTAGACAGGTGAACACTGAAGCTTTCTTT; cdr3_aa: CASSVRQVNTEAFF; d_call: -; j_call: TRBJ1-1; clone_size: -; v_call: TRBV9
cdr3_nt: TGTGCCTGGAGTTCAGGACAGCACCAAGATACGCAGTATTTT; cdr3_aa: CAWSSGQHQDTQYF; d_call: -; j_call: TRBJ2-3; clone_size: once; v_call: TRBV30
cdr3_nt: TGTGCCAGCAGCTTAGGAGTAGTCTATGGCTACACCTTC; cdr3_aa: CASSLGVVYGYTF; d_call: -; j_call: TRBJ1-2; clone_size: -; v_call: TRBV7-9
cdr3_nt: TGTGCCAGCAGCCGCACTGTATCGGGCTACGAGCAGTACTTC; cdr3_aa: CASSRTVSGYEQYF; d_call: -; j_call: TRBJ2-7; clone_size: few; v_call: TRBV6-5
cdr3_nt: TGTGCCAGCAGCCCCGGGGGGGCGGGAGTCGATATTAGGACGCAGTATTTT; cdr3_aa: CASSPGGAGVDIRTQYF; d_call: TRBD2; j_call: TRBJ2-3; clone_size: -; v_call: TRBV9
cdr3_nt: TGTGCCAGCAGTTTTAGGGCCCCTGACAGTTTAGCCAAAAACATTCAGTACTTC; cdr3_aa: CASSFRAPDSLAKNIQYF; d_call: -; j_call: TRBJ2-4; clone_size: once; v_call: TRBV28
cdr3_nt: TGCGCCAGCAGCTATAGACCGGGACAGGGAGATGAAAAACTGTTTTTT; cdr3_aa: CASSYRPGQGDEKLFF; d_call: TRBD1; j_call: TRBJ1-4; clone_size: -; v_call: TRBV5-1
cdr3_nt: TGTGCCAGCAGCTTGGATGGCAGAAGCTCTGGAAACACCATATATTTT; cdr3_aa: CASSLDGRSSGNTIYF; d_call: -; j_call: TRBJ1-3; clone_size: -; v_call: TRBV5-4
cdr3_nt: TGCGCCAGCAGCTCGACTAGCGGGGCCCCTTACGAGCAGTACTTC; cdr3_aa: CASSSTSGAPYEQYF; d_call: TRBD2; j_call: TRBJ2-7; clone_size: -; v_call: TRBV5-1
cdr3_nt: TGTGCCAGCAGTGAAATGGGACTAGAGGGGGGAGGTACGCAGTATTTT; cdr3_aa: CASSEMGLEGGGTQYF; d_call: TRBD2; j_call: TRBJ2-3; clone_size: -; v_call: TRBV6-1
cdr3_nt: TGTGCCAGTAGTATAGTAACAGGCAACTATGGCTACACCTTC; cdr3_aa: CASSIVTGNYGYTF; d_call: -; j_call: TRBJ1-2; clone_size: -; v_call: TRBV19
cdr3_nt: TGTGCCTGGACAGGGGGGGCACTAGCGGGGGGATGGGGAAAAGAGACCCAGTACTTC; cdr3_aa: CAWTGGALAGGWGKETQYF; d_call: TRBD2; j_call: TRBJ2-5; clone_size: -; v_call: TRBV30
cdr3_nt: TGTGCCAGCAGCCAAGTTAGCCGGTTAGGCTACACCTTC; cdr3_aa: CASSQVSRLGYTF; d_call: -; j_call: TRBJ1-2; clone_size: -; v_call: TRBV14
cdr3_nt: TGTGCCAGCAGCCCCGGGAGAAACATTCAGTACTTC; cdr3_aa: CASSPGRNIQYF; d_call: -; j_call: TRBJ2-4; clone_size: -; v_call: TRBV11-2
cdr3_nt: TGTGCCATCAGCCGACTAGCGGGGCCTCAAGAGACCCAGTACTTC; cdr3_aa: CAISRLAGPQETQYF; d_call: TRBD2; j_call: TRBJ2-5; clone_size: -; v_call: TRBV10-3
cdr3_nt: TGCGCCAGCGGAAGCGAGGGGGCGGGAGGCTACACCTTC; cdr3_aa: CASGSEGAGGYTF; d_call: TRBD1; j_call: TRBJ1-2; clone_size: -; v_call: TRBV5-1
cdr3_nt: TGTGCCAGCAGTCTCAGGGGTTTGGGGACTGAAGCTTTCTTT; cdr3_aa: CASSLRGLGTEAFF; d_call: -; j_call: TRBJ1-1; clone_size: few; v_call: TRBV2
cdr3_nt: TGTGCCAGTAGTACACCTAGCAGTGGCCAAGAGACCCAGTACTTC; cdr3_aa: CASSTPSSGQETQYF; d_call: -; j_call: TRBJ2-5; clone_size: -; v_call: TRBV19
cdr3_nt: TGTGCCAGCAGCTTTGGCGGCTATTCCTACGAGCAGTACTTC; cdr3_aa: CASSFGGYSYEQYF; d_call: -; j_call: TRBJ2-7; clone_size: few; v_call: TRBV5-6
cdr3_nt: TGTGCCAGCAGCGTTAGTTTCACGGGACAGGGGAATATAGATGGCTACACCTTC; cdr3_aa: CASSVSFTGQGNIDGYTF; d_call: TRBD1; j_call: TRBJ1-2; clone_size: -; v_call: TRBV9